This entry features one T cell receptor beta chain sequence. Its antigen remains unidentified. One end of the junction is discordant with germline, which a read error may explain. RNA was extracted from whole blood without cell sorting, alongside germline DNA. Researchers reported drawing about 3.9 milliliters of peripheral blood before surgery. A constant-region primer primed TCR beta cDNA synthesis from 450 to 550 ng of total RNA. What produced the TCR beta libraries was three nested multiplex PCR rounds using slightly modified ARM-PCR. The two initial PCR rounds, approximately 10 cycles each, used TRBV1-TRBV30 forward and C-beta reverse primers. TCRdb used MiXCR to reprocess the multiplex PCR reads, holding one entry per CDR3 protein. Counted here are fewer than 350,000 distinct CDR3 sequences, about 62% occurring once; the ten biggest clones make up 9% to 10%. This entry comes from a study of tumor-infiltrating lymphocytes in primary liver carcinoma. Study summary: Patients comprised men and women whose ages fell between 30 and 69 years. Productive TCRbeta read counts per sample ran from roughly 3.6 to 7.5 million and were similar across tissue types.

Regarding the study as a whole: Tumor top-250-clone fraction significantly exceeded that of blood (p = 0.039).

In germline, CDR1 is SQVTM, CDR2 ANQGSEA. This CDR3 is built from 15 residues. The genes are TRBV29-1 and TRBJ2-2; 9 positions match TRBD2. Sequenced material: peripheral blood. The TCR was taken from a man aged 40-50 years with primary liver carcinoma and hepatitis B virus infection. The CDR3 spells CSEGTSGPRTGELFF. CDR3 nucleotide sequence: TGCAGCGAGGGCACTAGCGGGCCCCGCACCGGGGAGTTGTTCTTT.